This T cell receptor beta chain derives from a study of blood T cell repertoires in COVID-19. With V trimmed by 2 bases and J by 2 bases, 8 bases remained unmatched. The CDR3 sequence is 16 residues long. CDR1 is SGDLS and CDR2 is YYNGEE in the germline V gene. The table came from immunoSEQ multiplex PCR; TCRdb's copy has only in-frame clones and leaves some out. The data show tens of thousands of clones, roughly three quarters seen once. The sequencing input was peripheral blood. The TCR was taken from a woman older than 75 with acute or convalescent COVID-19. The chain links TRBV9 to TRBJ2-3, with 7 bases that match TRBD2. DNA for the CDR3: TGTGCCAGCAGCGTGGAAGCGGGAACGGTCACAGATACGCAGTATTTT. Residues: CASSVEAGTVTDTQYF.